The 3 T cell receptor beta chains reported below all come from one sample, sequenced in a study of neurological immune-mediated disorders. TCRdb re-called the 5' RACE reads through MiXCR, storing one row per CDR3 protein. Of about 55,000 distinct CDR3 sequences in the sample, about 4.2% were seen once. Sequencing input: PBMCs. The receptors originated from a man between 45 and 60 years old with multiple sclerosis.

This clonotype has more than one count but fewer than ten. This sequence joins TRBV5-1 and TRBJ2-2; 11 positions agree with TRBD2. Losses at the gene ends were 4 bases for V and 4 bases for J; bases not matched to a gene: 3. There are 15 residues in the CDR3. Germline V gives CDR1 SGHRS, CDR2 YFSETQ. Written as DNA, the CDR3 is TGCGCCAGCAGCATACTAGCGGGAGCCACCGGGGAGCTGTTTTTT. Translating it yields CASSILAGATGELFF.

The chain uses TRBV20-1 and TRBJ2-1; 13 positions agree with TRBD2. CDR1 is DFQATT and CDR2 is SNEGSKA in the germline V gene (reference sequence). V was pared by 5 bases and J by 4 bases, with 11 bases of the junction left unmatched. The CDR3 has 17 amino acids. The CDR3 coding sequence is TGCAGTGCTCGAGGACTAGCGGGAGTCCCGGGGTACAATGAGCAGTTCTTC. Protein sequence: CSARGLAGVPGYNEQFF.

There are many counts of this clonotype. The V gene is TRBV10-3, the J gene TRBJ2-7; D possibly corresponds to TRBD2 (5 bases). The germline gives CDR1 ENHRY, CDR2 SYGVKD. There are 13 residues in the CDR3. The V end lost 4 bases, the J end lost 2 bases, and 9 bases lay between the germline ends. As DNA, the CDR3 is TGTGCCATCAGTGTGGACTTAACCTACGAGCAGTACTTC. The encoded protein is CAISVDLTYEQYF.